The 25 T cell receptor beta chains listed next were all sequenced from one sample in a study of shared clonotypes between healthy human individuals (dated by TCRdb to the early 2020s). The protocol used for the library was the immunoSEQ multiplex PCR assay. TCRdb mirrors the immuneACCESS table, restricted to in-frame sequences. Some clones are absent from its copies; in checked studies, under half trace to an unresolved V gene, and the reason for the others is unknown. The sample table records over 2 million clones; around 95% of these occur just once. About 0.13% of the sample rests with the top ten. Sequenced: naive CD4+ T cells sorted from blood. The sample's cell subset or site label is to be understood as: CD45RA+ positively selected. The receptors were gathered from a man aged 18 to 30 in good health.

This chain links TRBV2 with TRBJ1-5, with D unclear. Germline values: CDR1 SNHLY, CDR2 FYNNEI. Between the trimmed V and J ends, which lost 6 bases and 0 bases, there was a span of 9 bases. CDR3 length equals 14 residues. CDR3 in DNA: TGTGCCAGCAGCGACAAGAGTAGCAATCAGCCCCAGCATTTT. Encoded protein: CASSDKSSNQPQHF.

The rearrangement joins TRBV5-1 to TRBJ2-1, with D possibly TRBD2 on 6 matching bases. This CDR3 spans 14 amino acids. The ends were cut back, 4 bases at V and 10 bases at J, with 18 bases in the middle. Per the germline V gene, CDR1 is SGHRS and CDR2 is YFSETQ. The CDR3 coding sequence is TGCGCCAGCAGCCCCGGGACTCTAGAGTGGGAGCAGTTCTTC. Its translation is CASSPGTLEWEQFF.

V usage is TRBV4-3 and J usage is TRBJ1-1; D is unresolved. Trimming removed 5 bases at V and 1 base at J, with 8 bases between. Germline V gene data show CDR1 as LGHNA and CDR2 as YSLEER. The CDR3 runs to 13 residues. The CDR3 DNA is TGCGCCAGCAGCAGCGACAAGAACACTGAAGCTTTCTTT. Amino acid sequence: CASSSDKNTEAFF.

The V gene is TRBV19, the J gene TRBJ1-2, with unresolved D. V was pared by 1 base and J by 8 bases, with 23 bases between. The V gene's germline CDR1 is LNHDA and CDR2 SQIVND (reference sequence). This CDR3 has 17 amino acids. The CDR3 bases are TGTGCCAGTAGTATAGGTCCCCGCGGAACCCCACCGGGGGGCTACACCTTC. It yields the protein CASSIGPRGTPPGGYTF.

This chain connects TRBV28 to TRBJ1-5; D possibly corresponds to TRBD1 (5 bases). The V gene lost 5 bases and the J gene lost 2 bases, with 13 bases spanning the gap. Germline CDR1 MDHEN, CDR2 SYDVKM. The CDR3 runs 15 residues. In DNA, the CDR3 is TGTGCCAGCAGTCCGACGGGGGTCGGCAATCAGCCCCAGCATTTT. It yields the protein CASSPTGVGNQPQHF.

This sequence joins TRBV4-3 and TRBJ2-1, with D tentatively TRBD2 (6 bases). The V gene lost 1 base and the J gene lost 3 bases, with 13 bases spanning the gap. CDR1 and CDR2 (germline): LGHNA, YSLEER. The CDR3 runs to 16 residues. CDR3 loop: CASSQAPGLFYNEQFF. The CDR3 bases are TGCGCCAGCAGCCAAGCCCCGGGACTCTTCTACAATGAGCAGTTCTTC.

The chain couples TRBV30 to TRBJ2-7; 10 nucleotides align to TRBD2. With 3 bases clipped from V and 2 bases from J, the junction kept 7 bases outside the gene matches. There are 15 residues in the CDR3. Germline lookup yields CDR1 GTSNPN and CDR2 SVGIG (reference sequence). The CDR3 DNA reads TGTGCCTGGAGCTTCCGGACTAGCGGACCCTACGAGCAGTACTTC. This codes for CAWSFRTSGPYEQYF. Together with reference TRBV30 and TRBJ2-7, the CDR3 gives the full variable domain: SQTIHQWPATLVQPVGSPLSLECTVEGTSNPNLYWYRQAAGRGLQLLFYSVGIGQISSEVPQNLSASRPQDRQFILSSKKLLLSDSGFYLCAWSFRTSGPYEQYFGPGTRLTVT.

This chain joins TRBV19 and TRBJ1-5, with D unclear. Germline-derived CDR1 and CDR2 are LNHDA and SQIVND (reference sequence). The CDR3 has 15 amino acids. Trimming shortened V by 4 bases and J by 0 bases, and 10 bases separated the two germline ends. CDR3 region: CASSTQQISNQPQHF. CDR3 sequence (DNA): TGTGCCAGTAGTACACAGCAGATTAGCAATCAGCCCCAGCATTTT. Variable domain in full (rest from reference TRBV19 and TRBJ1-5): DGGITQSPKYLFRKEGQNVTLSCEQNLNHDAMYWYRQDPGQGLRLIYYSQIVNDFQKGDIAEGYSVSREKKESFPLTVTSAQKNPTAFYLCASSTQQISNQPQHFGDGTRLSIL.

The chain carries TRBV30 and TRBJ1-3; D gene ambiguous. This CDR3 region has 13 residues. Germline CDR1 GTSNPN, CDR2 SVGIG (reference sequence). The V and J ends lost 6 bases and 0 bases respectively, with 9 bases between them. The CDR3 DNA reads TGTGCCTGCGGGGTACTCTCTGGAAACACCATATATTTT. Its protein product is CACGVLSGNTIYF. Together with reference TRBV30 and TRBJ1-3, the CDR3 gives the full variable domain: SQTIHQWPATLVQPVGSPLSLECTVEGTSNPNLYWYRQAAGRGLQLLFYSVGIGQISSEVPQNLSASRPQDRQFILSSKKLLLSDSGFYLCACGVLSGNTIYFGEGSWLTVV.

V and J are TRBV2 and TRBJ1-3; D uncertain. Between the trimmed V and J ends, which lost 6 bases and 0 bases, there was a span of 21 bases. From germline, CDR1 is SNHLY and CDR2 FYNNEI. The CDR3 runs to 18 residues. CDR3 bases: TGTGCCAGCAGCTCCCCAGTAGGATCCTCCTTCTCTGGAAACACCATATATTTT. Translated: CASSSPVGSSFSGNTIYF.

The J gene is TRBJ1-5, the V gene TRBV18; D is undetermined. V lost 3 bases and J lost 1, with 10 bases in between. The CDR3 loop spans 15 amino acids. CDR1 KGHSH and CDR2 LQKENI come from the germline V gene. CDR3 residues: CASSPGGESNQPQHF. As DNA, the CDR3 is TGTGCCAGCTCACCCGGTGGGGAGAGCAATCAGCCCCAGCATTTT.

The gene calls are TRBV10-2 and TRBJ2-5, with 8 bases fitting TRBD1. Germline assignment: CDR1 WSHSY and CDR2 SAAADI. V lost 2 bases to trimming and J lost 7 bases; unmatched junction nucleotides: 3. The CDR3 extends over 13 amino acids. CDR3 bases: TGCGCCAGCAGTGAGCAGGGGGCGATGACCCAGTACTTC. It encodes CASSEQGAMTQYF.

The V and J genes are TRBV6-1 and TRBJ2-1, with 9 nucleotides matching TRBD2. CDR1 MNHNS and CDR2 SASEGT come from the germline V gene. Trimming at V came to 5 bases and at J to 4 bases, leaving 6 bases not matched to a gene. The CDR3 has 15 amino acids. The CDR3 region is CASSPIAGEYNEQFF. The CDR3 DNA reads as TGTGCCAGCAGTCCTATAGCGGGGGAATACAATGAGCAGTTCTTC.

Regarding this clone: The CDR3 end shows no conserved phenylalanine or tryptophan, and so a read error is likely. Because the CDR3's place on the DNA is in doubt, the DNA is left out and the CDR3 is given as listed by TCRdb. This chain uses TRBV2 with TRBJ1-2. The CDR3 is 11 residues long, counting both termini. Germline loops: CDR1 SNHLY, CDR2 FYNNEI. CDR3 in amino acids: CASSRDPTPAL.

The chain joins TRBV7-2 to TRBJ2-5; D unclear. The CDR3 loop spans 14 amino acids. The germline V gene encodes CDR1 SGHTA and CDR2 FQGNSA. Trimming pared 0 bases from V and 5 bases from J, leaving 10 bases between. The chain's CDR3 is CASSLASRWETQYF. Written as DNA, the CDR3 is TGTGCCAGCAGCTTAGCAAGTAGGTGGGAGACCCAGTACTTC.

The V call is TRBV5-4, the J call TRBJ2-7, with 7 bases lining up with TRBD1. This CDR3 comprises 17 residues. Looked up from germline, CDR1 is SGHNT and CDR2 is YYREEE (reference sequence). The V gene end was trimmed by 4 bases and the J gene end by 1 base; junction bases not matched to a gene: 14. The CDR3 DNA reads TGTGCCAGCAGCAGGTCGGACGGGACAGCCATTTCCTACGAGCAGTACTTC. Translation: CASSRSDGTAISYEQYF.

The genes are TRBV6-8 and TRBJ2-3; 9 bases are shared with TRBD2. The CDR3 contains 15 residues. Germline CDR1 is MNHGY and CDR2 is SAAAGT. Losses at the gene ends were 5 bases for V and 5 bases for J; bases not matched to a gene: 8. This CDR3 is CASSQREAGGDTQYF. As DNA, the CDR3 is TGTGCCAGCAGTCAGCGGGAGGCTGGTGGAGATACGCAGTATTTT.

This clone was observed a single time. V and J are TRBV7-2 and TRBJ2-5; 9 bases are a match to TRBD1. The J call may be faulty, since TRBJ2-7 better matches the DNA end. The CDR3 consists of 15 residues. Germline V CDR1 and CDR2: SGHTA, FQGNSA. CDR3 residues: CASSLDRGLGYEQYF. In DNA, the CDR3 is TGTGCCAGCAGCCTAGACAGGGGGTTAGGTTACGAGCAGTACTTC.

V usage is TRBV5-1 and J usage is TRBJ2-1; D may be TRBD2 (6 bases). Trimming took 0 bases from V and 7 from J, leaving 14 bases between them. The CDR3 has 15 amino acids. CDR1 SGHRS and CDR2 YFSETQ come from the germline V gene. The CDR3 region is CASSLAGALGNEQFF. The CDR3, as DNA: TGCGCCAGCAGCTTGGCGGGAGCCCTGGGAAATGAGCAGTTCTTC.

The chain couples TRBV30 to TRBJ2-5, with D perhaps matching TRBD1 (7 bases). The CDR3 contains 14 residues. V was cut by 7 bases and J by 6 bases, with 21 bases left in between. Per the germline V gene, CDR1 is GTSNPN and CDR2 is SVGIG (reference sequence). The CDR3, as DNA: TGTGCCTCCTTGGGGACAGCGGCGGGGCAGACCCAGTACTTC. It yields the protein CASLGTAAGQTQYF.

V is TRBV9 and J is TRBJ1-1; 10 bases align to TRBD1. The CDR3 consists of 17 residues. Germline loops: CDR1 SGDLS, CDR2 YYNGEE. The V gene end was trimmed by 3 bases and the J gene end by 0 bases; junction bases not matched to a gene: 8. CDR3 protein: CASSEDRGLPMNTEAFF. The CDR3 DNA is TGTGCCAGCAGCGAAGACAGGGGGCTCCCTATGAACACTGAAGCTTTCTTT.

J is TRBJ2-7 and V is TRBV2; 7 bases fit TRBD1. The CDR3 is 12 amino acids. The germline V gene encodes CDR1 SNHLY and CDR2 FYNNEI. V was pared by 7 bases and J by 3 bases, with 3 bases of the junction left unmatched. Here the CDR3 DNA reads TGTGCCAGCATTGACAGGGTCTACGAGCAGTACTTC. Its protein product is CASIDRVYEQYF. Full variable domain (rest looked up from reference TRBV2 and TRBJ2-7): EPEVTQTPSHQVTQMGQEVILRCVPISNHLYFYWYRQILGQKVEFLVSFYNNEISEKSEIFDDQFSVERPDGSNFTLKIRSTKLEDSAMYFCASIDRVYEQYFGPGTRLTVT.

V gene TRBV6-5 combines with J gene TRBJ1-2, with a tentative D call TRBD1 (5 bases). The CDR3 covers 15 residues. The germline CDR1 and CDR2 sequences are MNHEY and SVGAGI. Trimming took 2 bases from V and 4 from J, leaving 14 bases between them. The CDR3 spells CASSYRDGPVYGYTF. CDR3 DNA: TGTGCCAGCAGTTACCGGGACGGTCCAGTCTATGGCTACACCTTC.

The chain joins TRBV6-1 to TRBJ2-7; 9 bases are a match to TRBD1. The CDR3 runs to 15 residues. Germline trimming cut 8 bases from V and 5 bases from J; bases unmatched to any gene: 13. Germline CDR1 is MNHNS and CDR2 is SASEGT. The CDR3 DNA is TGTGCCAGCTACGTTGGTGGACAGGGGCGCGACGAGCAGTACTTC. Translating it yields CASYVGGQGRDEQYF.

V gene TRBV7-3 combines with J gene TRBJ2-1; 10 nucleotides match TRBD1. V trimming: 4 bases; J trimming: 7 bases; junction bases outside the gene matches: 4. The V gene's germline CDR1 is SGHTA and CDR2 FQGTGA. CDR3 length: 14 amino acids. CDR3 loop: CASSSGQGENEQFF. The CDR3 nucleotides read TGTGCCAGCAGCTCCGGACAGGGGGAGAATGAGCAGTTCTTC.